Following are 12 T cell receptor beta chains from one sample sequenced in a study of T cells after yellow fever vaccination. TCRdb re-called the 5' RACE reads through MiXCR, storing one row per CDR3 protein. The sample yields under 15,000 distinct CDR3 sequences, more than 7% seen once. This material consisted of PBMCs, either bulk or a sorted T-cell subset (CD4+, CD8+, memory, or dextramer-sorted; not recorded which), taken on the day of the yellow fever booster vaccination. The source is a man aged 18-30 years who received the YFV17D yellow fever vaccine.

In this sample, this clonotype turned up many times. The chain recombines TRBV3-1 with TRBJ2-5, with D perhaps matching TRBD2 (5 bases). This CDR3 is built from 15 residues. The germline gives CDR1 LGHDT, CDR2 YNNKEL (reference sequence). V lost 0 bases to trimming and J lost 7 bases, with 15 bases between them. The CDR3 nucleotides read TGTGCCAGCAGCCAAGAGCCCCGGGGAGCCCCGACCCAGTACTTC. Amino acid sequence: CASSQEPRGAPTQYF.

This clonotype was counted ten times or more. V is TRBV9 and J is TRBJ2-1; 7 positions match TRBD2. The CDR3 is 16 residues long. J was trimmed by 7 bases and V by 4 bases; bases with no gene match: 14. Germline CDR1 is SGDLS and CDR2 is YYNGEE. CDR3 DNA sequence: TGTGCCAGCAGCAAATGGCTAGCGGAACTTAGGAATGAGCAGTTCTTC. Its protein is CASSKWLAELRNEQFF.

This clonotype was detected many times. The V gene is TRBV13, the J gene TRBJ1-6, with D unresolved. Germline-derived CDR1 and CDR2 are PRHDT and FYEKMQ (reference sequence). V shed 3 bases and J shed 5 bases, with 14 bases lying between them. CDR3 length: 16 residues. CDR3 nucleotide sequence: TGTGCCAGCAGCTTCCGGAGGAGAACACATAATTCACCCCTCCACTTT. It encodes CASSFRRRTHNSPLHF.

This clonotype was counted at least ten times. V and J are TRBV7-9 and TRBJ2-5; D gene ambiguous. CDR1 is SEHNR, CDR2 FQNEAQ, per germline (reference sequence). The CDR3 runs to 13 residues. V was clipped by 8 bases and J by 2 bases, with 12 bases between them. The CDR3 here is CASEPIAQETQYF. CDR3 nucleotide sequence: TGTGCCAGCGAACCTATAGCTCAAGAGACCCAGTACTTC.

By frequency in the sample, this clonotype is medium-sized. The CDR3, as DNA: TGTGCCAGCAGGACGGGGGAAAGTAAGGCTTTCTTT. It yields the protein CASRTGESKAFF. V gene TRBV27 combines with J gene TRBJ1-1; D perhaps matches TRBD1 (5 bases). The CDR3 is 12 amino acids. Per the germline V gene, CDR1 is MNHEY and CDR2 is SMNVEV (reference sequence). Trimming stripped 6 bases from V and 11 bases from J, with 16 bases between.

There are many counts of this clonotype. The chain joins TRBV10-3 to TRBJ1-1, with D uncertain. CDR1 is ENHRY, CDR2 SYGVKD, per germline. Deletions cut 0 bases from V and 0 bases from J, with 11 bases between. The CDR3 has 16 residues. The CDR3 loop is CAISESRTAMNTEAFF. Here the CDR3 DNA reads TGTGCCATCAGTGAGTCGCGGACGGCCATGAACACTGAAGCTTTCTTT.

By share of the sample, this clonotype is medium-sized. The chain joins TRBV5-1 to TRBJ2-3; a weak D match, TRBD2 (5 bases). Germline V CDR1 and CDR2: SGHRS, YFSETQ. There are 18 residues in the CDR3. Trimming removed 4 bases from V and 2 bases from J, with 23 bases in between. CDR3 DNA sequence: TGCGCCAGCAGCCCTCGATCTGGGTGGAGGCTTATCACAGATACGCAGTATTTT. This encodes CASSPRSGWRLITDTQYF.

This clonotype was picked up many times. The chain recombines TRBV5-1 with TRBJ1-1; D gene ambiguous. With 0 bases removed from V and 5 bases from J, the gap between germline ends came to 11 bases. Germline CDR1 reads SGHRS; CDR2 reads YFSETQ. The CDR3 loop spans 14 amino acids. In DNA form, the CDR3 reads TGCGCCAGCAGCTTGGAGGCTGCGCGGACTGAAGCTTTCTTT. Amino acid sequence: CASSLEAARTEAFF.

This clonotype was detected many times. V is TRBV7-2 and J is TRBJ2-5, with D possibly TRBD2 on 5 matching bases. The CDR3 is made up of 16 amino acids. The V gene lost 1 base and the J gene lost 2 bases, with 14 bases spanning the gap. The germline gives CDR1 SGHTA, CDR2 FQGNSA. CDR3 DNA: TGTGCCAGCAGCTTAGGACCAGCGGACCAACAAGAGACCCAGTACTTC. It encodes CASSLGPADQQETQYF.

This clonotype was detected many times. The chain uses TRBV14 and TRBJ2-5, with D maybe TRBD1 (5 bases). This CDR3 is 13 amino acids long. V was clipped by 8 bases and J by 2 bases, with 12 bases between them. Germline V gene data show CDR1 as SGHDN and CDR2 as FVKESK. CDR3 nucleotide sequence: TGTGCCAGCCGCAGACAGAGTCAAGAGACCCAGTACTTC. This sequence encodes CASRRQSQETQYF.

This clonotype was seen repeatedly, ten times or more. The chain employs TRBV5-4 and TRBJ2-3, with D possibly matching TRBD2 (6 bases). CDR1 is SGHNT, CDR2 YYREEE, per germline (reference sequence). Trimming took 1 base from V and 6 from J, leaving 12 bases between them. The CDR3 is made up of 14 amino acids. The CDR3 DNA is TGTGCCAGCAGCTTGAGGGGAGGCAAGGATACGCAGTATTTT. Translating it yields CASSLRGGKDTQYF.

This clonotype was found many times. CDR3 sequence (DNA): TGTGCCATCAGTGTAACGGGGTCTGACTCCTACAATGAGCAGTTCTTC. Amino acids: CAISVTGSDSYNEQFF. The chain couples TRBV10-3 to TRBJ2-1, with D perhaps matching TRBD2 (5 bases). The CDR3 consists of 16 residues. Deletions cut 4 bases from V and 0 bases from J, with 13 bases between. Germline V gene sequence: CDR1 ENHRY, CDR2 SYGVKD.